The 7 T cell receptor beta chains below all came from one sample that was sequenced in a study of T-cell memory formation after mild COVID-19. TCRdb passed the 5' RACE reads through MiXCR, listing each CDR3 protein once. The table has 470,000 or so distinct CDR3 sequences, about 20% seen once. The sample taken for sequencing was PBMCs or a T cell subset sorted from them (not recorded which). The receptors originated from an adult woman who had mild COVID-19 (a few samples of this study predate the infection). Cell type and time point are not known.

This chain uses TRBV7-2 with TRBJ2-7; unclear D gene. V gave up 4 bases and J gave up 7 bases, with 11 bases separating them. Germline V gene sequence: CDR1 SGHTA, CDR2 FQGNSA. This CDR3 is 12 amino acids long. CDR3 in amino acids: CASSSYMDEQYF. DNA for the CDR3: TGTGCCAGCAGCTCTTACATGGATGAGCAGTACTTC.

This clonotype was seen only once. The germline gene is not matched at one end of the junction; a read error may be the cause. This chain links TRBV5-1 with TRBJ1-1, with D possibly being TRBD1 (6 bases). Germline CDR1 reads SGHRS; CDR2 reads YFSETQ. This CDR3 contains 15 residues. This CDR3 reads CSSSLWDTQATEAFF. The CDR3 DNA is TGCTCCAGCAGCTTGTGGGACACCCAGGCAACTGAAGCTTTCTTT.

V gene TRBV5-1 combines with J gene TRBJ2-2, with D hard to call. Germline assignment: CDR1 SGHRS and CDR2 YFSETQ. Trimming took 1 base from V and 4 from J, leaving 8 bases between them. The CDR3 loop spans 14 amino acids. This chain's CDR3 is CASSLWAVTGELFF. CDR3 coding DNA: TGCGCCAGCAGCTTGTGGGCGGTCACCGGGGAGCTGTTTTTT.

This clonotype was recorded a few times. This sequence joins TRBV5-5 and TRBJ1-5, with unresolved D. In germline, CDR1 is SGHKS, CDR2 YYEKEE (reference sequence). This CDR3 spans 15 amino acids. The ends were cut back, 5 bases at V and 0 bases at J, with 12 bases in the middle. The CDR3 region is CASSQTTNSNQPQHF. DNA of the CDR3: TGTGCCAGCAGTCAAACTACAAATAGCAATCAGCCCCAGCATTTT.

The chain carries TRBV3-1 and TRBJ2-7, with 12 bases aligning to TRBD2. The V gene end was trimmed by 5 bases and the J gene end by 2 bases; junction bases not matched to a gene: 7. The CDR3 has 16 amino acids. CDR1 LGHDT and CDR2 YNNKEL come from the germline V gene (reference sequence). Written as DNA, the CDR3 is TGTGCCAGCAGCGCCCGACTAGCGGGGGACCCCTACGAGCAGTACTTC. Translating it yields CASSARLAGDPYEQYF.

The rearrangement joins TRBV12-3 or TRBV12-4 to TRBJ1-2; D is possibly TRBD1 (5 bases). Trimming removed 6 bases at V and 14 bases at J, with 22 bases between. The CDR3 runs 13 residues. The DNA of the CDR3 is TGTGCCAGCAGACCTGCACCCACACAGGAATTGACCTTC. Its protein product is CASRPAPTQELTF.

The genes are TRBV20-1 and TRBJ2-3, with 7 bases identical to TRBD2. The CDR3 contains 15 residues. J lost 3 bases, V lost 0 bases, and 6 bases had no gene match. The V gene's germline CDR1 is DFQATT and CDR2 SNEGSKA (reference sequence). CDR3 sequence (DNA): TGCAGTGCTAGAGATATGGGGGGGGGAACAGATACGCAGTATTTT. Amino acids: CSARDMGGGTDTQYF.